Below, 30 T cell receptor beta chains from the same sample are listed, as sequenced in a study of Ad26.COV2.S vaccination and SARS-CoV-2 variants. The sample's treatment: roughly 18 received Ad26.COV2.S at low or high dose, single or two shots; about 5 received placebo; per-sample allocation not given. After the first vaccine or placebo injection, samples were drawn on day 63. Clones were sequenced by immunoSEQ multiplex PCR, and TCRdb holds only the in-frame ones, with some missing. Here the sample spans 500,000 or so clones, 89% being singletons. Sequences were derived from peripheral blood, sampled in a trial of Ad26.COV2.S vaccine versus placebo. The receptors stem from a person between 18 and 59 years old who received the Ad26.COV2.S COVID-19 vaccine or a placebo.

This chain joins TRBV6-5 and TRBJ2-7; 8 bases match TRBD1. CDR1 and CDR2 from the germline V gene are MNHEY and SVGAGI. With 4 bases clipped from V and 1 base from J, the junction kept 9 bases outside the gene matches. CDR3 length: 16 residues. The CDR3 here is CASSLAPGGLSYEQYV. CDR3 DNA: TGTGCCAGCAGTTTAGCCCCAGGGGGCCTATCCTACGAGCAGTACGTC.

This clone was seen a few times. The gene calls are TRBV2 and TRBJ2-7; 8 bases map to TRBD2. V shed 9 bases, J shed 3 bases, and the junction held 4 bases outside the gene matches. Looked up from germline, CDR1 is SNHLY and CDR2 is FYNNEI. The CDR3 extends over 12 amino acids. The CDR3 is CASRGGGYEQYV. CDR3 DNA: TGTGCCAGTCGGGGGGGAGGCTACGAGCAGTACGTC.

The rearrangement links TRBV20-1 to TRBJ2-3; D is unclear. Trimming stripped 7 bases from V and 2 bases from J, with 7 bases between. The CDR3 has 11 amino acids. Germline V gene data show CDR1 as DFQATT and CDR2 as SNEGSKA (reference sequence). For the CDR3, the DNA is TGCAGTGTTCTGGACACAGATACGCAGTATTTT. The encoded protein is CSVLDTDTQYF.

The chain carries TRBV20-1 and TRBJ2-7; D is unresolved. The V gene lost 4 bases and the J gene lost 4 bases, with 8 bases spanning the gap. CDR3 size: 11 residues. Germline values: CDR1 DFQATT, CDR2 SNEGSKA (reference sequence). The CDR3 DNA reads TGCAGTGCTAAACAGCTTTACGAGCAGTACTTC. Protein sequence: CSAKQLYEQYF.

This chain links TRBV5-1 with TRBJ1-1; tentative D call: TRBD1 (6 bases). The length of the CDR3 is 16 residues. Germline V gene lookup returns CDR1 SGHRS and CDR2 YFSETQ. V was cut by 0 bases and J by 1 base, with 13 bases left in between. CDR3 protein: CASSLAMTGPNTEAFF. The CDR3 nucleotides read TGCGCCAGCAGCTTGGCCATGACAGGACCGAACACTGAAGCTTTCTTT.

The rearrangement joins TRBV9 to TRBJ2-7; TRBD2 is a possible D gene (7 bases). The ends were cut back, 0 bases at V and 6 bases at J, with 16 bases in the middle. The CDR3 totals 15 residues. Germline V gene sequence: CDR1 SGDLS, CDR2 YYNGEE. This CDR3 is CASSVDGGLRVEQYF. CDR3 nucleotide sequence: TGTGCCAGCAGCGTAGACGGGGGGCTTCGTGTCGAGCAGTACTTC.

The rearrangement links TRBV5-4 to TRBJ1-3; D is perhaps TRBD1 (5 bases). CDR1 is SGHNT, CDR2 YYREEE, per germline (reference sequence). The CDR3 consists of 14 residues. V was cut by 2 bases and J by 9 bases, with 15 bases left in between. The CDR3 protein is CASSFRGSRGTIYF. CDR3 nucleotides: TGTGCCAGCAGCTTTCGGGGCTCGAGGGGCACCATATATTTT. The whole variable domain, remainder taken from reference TRBV5-4 and TRBJ1-3, is ETGVTQSPTHLIKTRGQQVTLRCSSQSGHNTVSWYQQALGQGPQFIFQYYREEENGRGNFPPRFSGLQFPNYSSELNVNALELDDSALYLCASSFRGSRGTIYFGEGSWLTVV.

This CDR3 is CASSQLTGQPQHF. As DNA, the CDR3 is TGTGCCAGTTCACAACTTACAGGGCAGCCCCAGCATTTT. The V call is TRBV27, the J call TRBJ1-5; TRBD1 is a possible D gene (6 bases). Per the germline V gene, CDR1 is MNHEY and CDR2 is SMNVEV (reference sequence). The V gene lost 9 bases and the J gene lost 7 bases, with 16 bases spanning the gap. This CDR3 contains 13 residues.

This clone occurred once. The chain is built from TRBV5-4 and TRBJ2-3; D ambiguous. Trimming took off 5 bases at V and 0 bases at J, with 16 bases between the two ends. The germline gives CDR1 SGHNT, CDR2 YYREEE (reference sequence). The CDR3 extends over 16 amino acids. The DNA of the CDR3 is TGTGCCAGCAGTCAAAAACGGGTTAGCAGCACAGATACGCAGTATTTT. Translation gives CASSQKRVSSTDTQYF.

The table lists this clone with a few counts. The chain is built from TRBV5-4 and TRBJ1-1; the match to TRBD1 covers 7 bases. In germline, CDR1 is SGHNT, CDR2 YYREEE (reference sequence). J lost 10 bases, V lost 4 bases, and 16 bases had no gene match. This CDR3 has 15 amino acids. In nucleotides, the CDR3 is TGTGCCAGCAGCAAACCCGGGACAGTCCTTCCCGGAGCTTTCTTT. It codes for CASSKPGTVLPGAFF.

In this sample, this clone turned up once. V usage is TRBV7-2 and J usage is TRBJ2-3; no clear D. The CDR3 has 15 amino acids. V was cut by 0 bases and J by 4 bases, with 11 bases left in between. From germline, CDR1 is SGHTA and CDR2 FQGNSA. CDR3 region: CASSLAWKAPDTQYF. The CDR3 DNA sequence: TGTGCCAGCAGCTTAGCGTGGAAGGCTCCAGATACGCAGTATTTT.

In this sample, this clone turned up a few times. This sequence joins TRBV3-1 (or the pseudogene TRBV3-2) and TRBJ2-7, with D hard to call. The V and J ends lost 5 bases and 7 bases respectively, with 15 bases between them. The CDR3 has 13 amino acids. Germline values: CDR1 LGHDT, CDR2 YNNKEL (reference sequence). The CDR3 is CASSSPPSREQYF. For the CDR3, the DNA is TGTGCCAGCAGCTCCCCCCCGAGTAGGGAGCAGTACTTC.

The V and J genes are TRBV4-3 and TRBJ2-1; TRBD1 aligns across 10 bases. Per the germline V gene, CDR1 is LGHNA and CDR2 is YSLEER. The CDR3 extends over 16 amino acids. After removal of 3 bases from V and 8 bases from J, the junction contained 10 bases not matched to a gene. The chain's CDR3 is CASSHARGTGDHEQFF. The CDR3 DNA reads as TGCGCCAGCAGCCATGCGAGAGGGACAGGGGACCATGAGCAGTTCTTC.

The V gene is TRBV2, the J gene TRBJ2-1; 7 bases fit TRBD2. This CDR3 contains 15 residues. In germline, CDR1 is SNHLY, CDR2 FYNNEI. Unmatched junction bases numbered 11, after V lost 9 bases and J lost 3 bases. Here the CDR3 reads CASQAGTILYNEQFF. CDR3 in DNA: TGTGCCAGTCAAGCCGGGACTATACTCTACAATGAGCAGTTCTTC.

The CDR3 DNA reads as TGTGCCAGCAGTCCTTCGGACAGGGTTAATTCACCCCTCCACTTT. Protein: CASSPSDRVNSPLHF. V gene TRBV28 combines with J gene TRBJ1-6; TRBD1 matches at 8 bases. Germline V gene data show CDR1 as MDHEN and CDR2 as SYDVKM. The CDR3 extends over 15 amino acids. V dropped 5 bases and J dropped 6; count of bases not matched to a gene: 6.

The chain carries TRBV2 and TRBJ2-5, with D perhaps matching TRBD1 or TRBD2 (5 bases each). CDR1 SNHLY and CDR2 FYNNEI come from the germline V gene. The CDR3 length is 13 residues. CDR3 in amino acids: CAGRVGRDGTQYF. The CDR3 DNA reads as TGTGCGGGGCGGGTCGGCAGGGACGGGACCCAGTACTTC.

The rearrangement joins TRBV18 to TRBJ2-7; TRBD1 matches 8 bases. Germline CDR1 is KGHSH and CDR2 is LQKENI. CDR3 length: 15 residues. V was clipped by 5 bases and J by 1 base; unmatched bases: 7. CDR3: CASSSGQGISYEQYV. DNA for the CDR3: TGTGCCAGCTCATCCGGACAGGGAATTTCCTACGAGCAGTACGTC.

The rearrangement uses TRBV5-1 and TRBJ2-1; D might be TRBD2 (5 bases). CDR3 length equals 15 residues. CDR1 and CDR2 (germline): SGHRS, YFSETQ. The V end lost 0 bases, the J end lost 3 bases, and 10 bases lay between the germline ends. In nucleotides, the CDR3 is TGCGCCAGCAGCTTGGGGCTAGCACTCTACAATGAGCAGTTCTTC. Translating gives CASSLGLALYNEQFF.

This clone was found once. The rearrangement links TRBV5-6 to TRBJ1-5; no reliable D call. Germline values: CDR1 SGHDT, CDR2 YYEEEE. The length of the CDR3 is 13 residues. V lost 5 bases to trimming and J lost 5 bases, with 11 bases between them. CDR3 nucleotides: TGTGCCAGCAGTCGAGTAACAGATCAGCCCCAGCATTTT. Translated, it gives CASSRVTDQPQHF. Full variable domain (rest looked up from reference TRBV5-6 and TRBJ1-5): DAGVTQSPTHLIKTRGQQVTLRCSPKSGHDTVSWYQQALGQGPQFIFQYYEEEERQRGNFPDRFSGHQFPNYSSELNVNALLLGDSALYLCASSRVTDQPQHFGDGTRLSIL.

The chain uses TRBV12-3 or TRBV12-4 and TRBJ2-3; D unresolved. This CDR3 contains 13 residues. V was shortened by 3 bases and J by 5 bases, with 9 bases between the two germline ends. In DNA form, the CDR3 reads TGTGCCAGCAGTTTTGTGCGGAGAGATACGCAGTATTTT. Amino acids: CASSFVRRDTQYF.

In the case of this clone: Lacking the conserved final phenylalanine or tryptophan, this CDR3 likely reflects a read error. No DNA is shown, since the ends of the CDR3 on it are uncertain; the CDR3 is the one TCRdb lists. The V gene is TRBV18, the J gene TRBJ2-3. Both ends counted, the CDR3 spans 12 residues. Looked up from germline, CDR1 is KGHSH and CDR2 is LQKENI. The CDR3 loop reads CASSPRDRIPSL.

V usage is TRBV6-2 or TRBV6-3 and J usage is TRBJ2-3; no reliable D call. Germline loops: CDR1 MNHEY, CDR2 SVGEGT. Trimming pared 4 bases from V and 5 bases from J, leaving 13 bases between. The CDR3 is 14 residues long. Here the CDR3 reads CASSSPFPGDTQYF. The CDR3 DNA is TGTGCCAGCAGTTCCCCATTCCCCGGAGATACGCAGTATTTT.

V and J are TRBV6-1 and TRBJ2-7; possibly TRBD1 or TRBD2 for D (6 bases each). Trimming cost V 1 base and J 2 bases, with 9 bases left between them. Germline CDR1 MNHNS, CDR2 SASEGT. The CDR3 has 14 residues. This CDR3 is CASSEGGAAYEQYF. The CDR3 nucleotides read TGTGCCAGCAGTGAAGGGGGGGCCGCCTACGAGCAGTACTTC.

CDR3 sequence (DNA): TGTGCCAGCAGTGTGGCGCAACTTACCACAGATACGCAGTATTTT. The encoded protein is CASSVAQLTTDTQYF. The V gene is TRBV25-1, the J gene TRBJ2-3; the D is unclear. The length of the CDR3 is 15 residues. Trimming shortened V by 4 bases and J by 2 bases, and 13 bases separated the two germline ends. The germline CDR1 and CDR2 sequences are MGHDK and SYGVNS. The whole variable domain, filled in from reference TRBV25-1 and TRBJ2-3, reads EADIYQTPRYLVIGTGKKITLECSQTMGHDKMYWYQQDPGMELHLIHYSYGVNSTEKGDLSSESTVSRIRTEHFPLTLESARPSHTSQYLCASSVAQLTTDTQYFGPGTRLTVL.

The V and J genes are TRBV7-3 and TRBJ2-1; 11 nucleotides match TRBD2. Unmatched junction bases numbered 2, after V lost 5 bases and J lost 2 bases. Germline V gene lookup returns CDR1 SGHTA and CDR2 FQGTGA. The CDR3 is 15 amino acids. Here the CDR3 reads CASSRLAGTYNEQFF. CDR3 coding DNA: TGTGCCAGCAGCCGACTAGCGGGGACCTACAATGAGCAGTTCTTC.

This clone was found a few times. This chain links TRBV25-1 with TRBJ1-6; D is uncertain. Germline assignment: CDR1 MGHDK and CDR2 SYGVNS. The V end lost 2 bases, the J end lost 10 bases, and 3 bases lay between the germline ends. The CDR3 has 11 amino acids. The CDR3 sequence: CASSENSPLHF. The CDR3 bases are TGTGCCAGCAGTGAAAACTCACCCCTCCACTTT.

This chain links TRBV2 with TRBJ1-4, with 10 bases fitting TRBD1. The CDR3 runs to 14 residues. V was pared by 7 bases and J by 5 bases, with 4 bases of the junction left unmatched. Germline values: CDR1 SNHLY, CDR2 FYNNEI. The CDR3 spells CASKVDRGNEKLFF. CDR3 in DNA: TGTGCCAGCAAGGTGGACAGGGGGAATGAAAAACTGTTTTTT.

The chain couples TRBV12-3 or TRBV12-4 to TRBJ2-5; possibly TRBD1 for D (5 bases). V lost 6 bases and J lost 8, with 16 bases in between. CDR3 length: 13 amino acids. The CDR3 DNA sequence: TGTGCCAGCAGCTACGCGACAGCCTCCACCCAGTACTTC. Translated, it gives CASSYATASTQYF.

This clone was seen only once. This chain connects TRBV6-5 to TRBJ1-2; D unresolved. The CDR3 has 13 residues. In germline, CDR1 is MNHEY, CDR2 SVGAGI. The V end was cut by 0 bases, the J end by 7 bases, with 9 bases between. The CDR3 DNA reads TGTGCCAGCAGTTACTCCGAGGGAGTTGGCTACACCTTC. It translates to CASSYSEGVGYTF.

This CDR3 reads CAISENRDPGYQPQHF. CDR3 coding DNA: TGTGCCATCAGTGAGAACCGGGATCCAGGCTATCAGCCCCAGCATTTT. The gene calls are TRBV10-3 and TRBJ1-5, with D unresolved. The CDR3 runs to 16 residues. Germline V lookup: CDR1 ENHRY, CDR2 SYGVKD. V was clipped by 2 bases and J by 5 bases, with 16 bases between them.